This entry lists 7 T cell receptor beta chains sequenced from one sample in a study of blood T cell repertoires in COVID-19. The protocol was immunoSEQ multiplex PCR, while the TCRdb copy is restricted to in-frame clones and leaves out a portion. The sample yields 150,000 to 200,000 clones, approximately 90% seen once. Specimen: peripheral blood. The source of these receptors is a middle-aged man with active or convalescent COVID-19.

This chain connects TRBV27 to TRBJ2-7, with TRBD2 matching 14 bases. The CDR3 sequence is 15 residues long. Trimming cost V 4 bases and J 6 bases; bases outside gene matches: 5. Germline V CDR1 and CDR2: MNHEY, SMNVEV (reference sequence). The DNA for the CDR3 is TGTGCCAGCAGTTCCCTCGGACTAGCGGGAGGCGAGCAGTACTTC. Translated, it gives CASSSLGLAGGEQYF.

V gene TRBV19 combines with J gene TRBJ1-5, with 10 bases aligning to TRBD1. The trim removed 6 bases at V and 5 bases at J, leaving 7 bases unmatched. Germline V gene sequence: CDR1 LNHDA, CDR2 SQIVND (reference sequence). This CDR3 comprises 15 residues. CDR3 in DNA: TGTGCCAGTAGGGCTCTGGACAGGGGGGATCAGCCCCAGCATTTT. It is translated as CASRALDRGDQPQHF.

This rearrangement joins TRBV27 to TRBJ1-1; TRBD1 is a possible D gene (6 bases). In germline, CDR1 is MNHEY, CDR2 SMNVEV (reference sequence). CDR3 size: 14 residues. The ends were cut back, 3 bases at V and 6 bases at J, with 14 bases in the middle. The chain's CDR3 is CASSFGSGTPEAFF. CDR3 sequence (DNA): TGTGCCAGCAGTTTTGGATCCGGGACACCTGAAGCTTTCTTT.

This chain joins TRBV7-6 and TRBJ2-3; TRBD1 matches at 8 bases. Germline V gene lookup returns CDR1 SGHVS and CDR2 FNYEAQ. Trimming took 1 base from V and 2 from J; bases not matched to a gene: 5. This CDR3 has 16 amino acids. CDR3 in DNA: TGTGCCAGCAGCTTAGAACGGGACAGGCCCACAGATACGCAGTATTTT. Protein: CASSLERDRPTDTQYF.

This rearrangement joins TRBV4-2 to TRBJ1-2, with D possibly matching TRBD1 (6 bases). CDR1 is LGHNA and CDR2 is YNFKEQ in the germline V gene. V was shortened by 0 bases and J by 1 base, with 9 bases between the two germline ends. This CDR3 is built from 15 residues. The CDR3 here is CASSQEQGDNYGYTF. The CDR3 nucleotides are TGTGCCAGCAGCCAAGAACAGGGAGATAACTATGGCTACACCTTC.

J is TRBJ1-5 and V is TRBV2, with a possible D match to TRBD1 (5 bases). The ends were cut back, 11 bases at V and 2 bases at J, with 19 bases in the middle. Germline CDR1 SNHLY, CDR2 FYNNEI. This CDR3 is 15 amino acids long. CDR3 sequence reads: CACRLHGGGNQPQHF. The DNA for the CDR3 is TGTGCCTGTCGTCTTCATGGGGGGGGCAATCAGCCCCAGCATTTT.

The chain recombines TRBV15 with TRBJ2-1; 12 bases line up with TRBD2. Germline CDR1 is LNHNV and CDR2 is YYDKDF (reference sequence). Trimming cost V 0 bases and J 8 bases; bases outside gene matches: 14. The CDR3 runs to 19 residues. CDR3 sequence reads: CATSRDEPSGRGQLYEQFF. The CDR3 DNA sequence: TGTGCCACCAGCAGAGACGAGCCTAGCGGGAGGGGCCAGCTGTATGAGCAGTTCTTC.